Following are 10 T cell receptor beta chains from one sample sequenced in a study of T and B cells in COVID-19 patients. BIOMED2 TRB-A/B primer pools were used in multiplex TRB PCR. One entry per CDR3 protein, called by TCRdb with MiXCR from the multiplex PCR reads. The sample includes around 20,000 distinct CDR3 sequences, about 30% of them seen just once. From blood, about 220-500 ng of genomic DNA served as TRB template. The sample taken for sequencing was blood. The source is a human donor who had recovered from COVID-19.

The rearrangement links TRBV7-2 to TRBJ1-2, with D possibly matching TRBD1 (6 bases). With 8 bases removed from V and 4 bases from J, the gap between germline ends came to 14 bases. The CDR3 spans 13 residues. Germline V CDR1 and CDR2: SGHTA, FQGNSA. The CDR3 DNA sequence: TGTGCCAGCTCGGAACAGGGAAGCTATGGCTACACCTTC. It codes for CASSEQGSYGYTF.

This clonotype is medium-sized in the sample. The chain employs TRBV27 and TRBJ2-3; D unresolved. The length of the CDR3 is 14 residues. Between the trimmed V and J ends, which lost 7 bases and 0 bases, there was a span of 11 bases. Germline V gene lookup returns CDR1 MNHEY and CDR2 SMNVEV (reference sequence). CDR3 sequence: CASTLGRSTDTQYF. The CDR3 region has the DNA TGTGCCAGCACCCTCGGCAGGAGCACAGATACGCAGTATTTT.

About this clonotype: An end of the junction does not agree with germline; a read error may underlie this. This rearrangement joins TRBV5-3 to TRBJ2-2; 10 nucleotides line up with TRBD1. TRBV5-3 falls under the ORF class, with uncertain function. The CDR3 length is 15 residues. In DNA form, the CDR3 reads TGCGCCAGCAGCCCGGGACAGGGGACCACCGGGGAGCTGTTTTTT. Translated: CASSPGQGTTGELFF.

V and J are TRBV30 and TRBJ2-7; perhaps TRBD1 as D (5 bases). V shed 3 bases and J shed 0 bases, with 21 bases lying between them. The length of the CDR3 is 17 residues. Germline V gene sequence: CDR1 GTSNPN, CDR2 SVGIG (reference sequence). Here the CDR3 reads CAWRGVADHASSYEQYF. In nucleotides, the CDR3 is TGTGCCTGGAGAGGGGTCGCGGACCACGCCAGCTCCTACGAGCAGTACTTC.

This clonotype was observed a handful of times. V is TRBV10-3 and J is TRBJ2-5; D possibly corresponds to TRBD2 (6 bases). The CDR3 has 16 amino acids. V was pared by 6 bases and J by 4 bases, with 21 bases between. Looked up from germline, CDR1 is ENHRY and CDR2 is SYGVKD. In nucleotides, the CDR3 is TGTGCCATCAGCTGGAACCCGGAGGGAACGAGAGAGACCCAGTACTTC. This codes for CAISWNPEGTRETQYF.

This clonotype is a singleton in its sample. The chain is built from TRBV29-1 and TRBJ2-7; 9 bases map to TRBD1. V lost 8 bases and J lost 5; bases outside the gene matches: 4. The length of the CDR3 is 11 residues. CDR1 is SQVTM, CDR2 ANQGSEA, per germline. The CDR3 is CSSGTGHEQYF. The CDR3 DNA follows: TGCAGCTCCGGGACAGGGCACGAGCAGTACTTC.

This clonotype has a handful of counts. The chain couples TRBV6-6 to TRBJ1-1; no firm D call. This CDR3 is built from 13 residues. CDR1 and CDR2 from the germline V gene are MNHNY and SVGAGI (reference sequence). Trimming cost V 2 bases and J 9 bases, with 13 bases left between them. The CDR3 DNA sequence: TGTGCCAGCAGTTACCTGGAGGGAGAAAAAGCTTTCTTT. It encodes CASSYLEGEKAFF.

In its sample, this clonotype is medium-sized (0.01 to 0.1%). The chain uses TRBV6-5 and TRBJ2-3; possible D gene TRBD2, 5 bases. From germline, CDR1 is MNHEY and CDR2 SVGAGI. This CDR3 comprises 16 residues. Trimming shortened V by 5 bases and J by 1 base, and 16 bases separated the two germline ends. CDR3 bases: TGTGCCAGCAGTCCCAGTGGAGCGGACCGCACAGATACGCAGTATTTT. Translated, it gives CASSPSGADRTDTQYF.

This clonotype was found a few times. The chain recombines TRBV18 with TRBJ1-5; D might be TRBD1 (6 bases). Germline CDR1 is KGHSH and CDR2 is LQKENI. The CDR3 consists of 14 residues. Trimming left V 3 bases short and J 7 bases short, with 13 bases between. CDR3: CASSPDRLGQPQHF. The CDR3 DNA follows: TGTGCCAGCTCACCCGACAGGTTAGGACAGCCCCAGCATTTT.

In its sample, this clonotype was seen a few times. The chain couples TRBV12-3 or TRBV12-4 to TRBJ2-1, with D perhaps matching TRBD1 (5 bases). The CDR3 length is 15 residues. V lost 6 bases and J 6 bases, leaving 18 bases between the germline ends. CDR3 DNA sequence: TGTGCCAGCAGCAAATGGGGCGGAACCTCCAATGAGCAGTTCTTC. The encoded protein is CASSKWGGTSNEQFF.